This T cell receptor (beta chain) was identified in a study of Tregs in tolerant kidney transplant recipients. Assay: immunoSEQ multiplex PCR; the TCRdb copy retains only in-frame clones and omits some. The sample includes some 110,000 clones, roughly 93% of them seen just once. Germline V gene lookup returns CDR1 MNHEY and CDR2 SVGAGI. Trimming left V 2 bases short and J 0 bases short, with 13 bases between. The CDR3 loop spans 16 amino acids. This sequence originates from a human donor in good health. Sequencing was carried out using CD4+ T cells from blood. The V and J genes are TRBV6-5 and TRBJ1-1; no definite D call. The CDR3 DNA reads TGTGCCAGCAGTTACATGAGGTTCACAGTGAACACTGAAGCTTTCTTT. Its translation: CASSYMRFTVNTEAFF.